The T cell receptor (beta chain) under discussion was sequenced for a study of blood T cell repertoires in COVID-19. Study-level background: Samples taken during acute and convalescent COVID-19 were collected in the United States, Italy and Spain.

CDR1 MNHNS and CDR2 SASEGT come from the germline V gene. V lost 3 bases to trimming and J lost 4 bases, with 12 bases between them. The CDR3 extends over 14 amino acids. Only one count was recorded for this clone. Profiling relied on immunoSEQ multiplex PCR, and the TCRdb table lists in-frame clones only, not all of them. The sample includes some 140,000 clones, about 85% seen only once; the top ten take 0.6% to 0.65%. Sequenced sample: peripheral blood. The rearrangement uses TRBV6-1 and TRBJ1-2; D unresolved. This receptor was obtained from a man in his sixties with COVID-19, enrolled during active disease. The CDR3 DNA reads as TGTGCCAGCAGTGAGGAAGCTGCGGGCTATGGCTACACCTTC. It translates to CASSEEAAGYGYTF.